One T cell receptor (beta chain) is described in this entry. Its antigen remains unidentified. The data originate from a study of cytomegalovirus exposure and HLA in healthy donors. Findings and caveats of the study: Judged likely to be a sequencing artifact was a cluster of highly shared sequence variants. Presence/absence analyses assumed roughly uniform sequencing depth across donors, which may not hold.

The PCR used 60 Vbeta and 13 Jbeta primers. Profiled with immunoSEQ multiplex PCR; TCRdb holds only in-frame clones, not every one. The sample lists about 210,000 clones; about four fifths were seen once. Trimming at V came to 0 bases and at J to 6 bases, leaving 2 bases not matched to a gene. The germline V gene encodes CDR1 SGDLS and CDR2 YYNGEE. The CDR3 totals 14 residues. The gene calls are TRBV9 and TRBJ2-3; 9 nucleotides agree with TRBD1. Sequenced: PBMCs. This clonotype was sampled from a woman aged 50 to 60 in good health and CMV-seropositive. In DNA form, the CDR3 reads TGTGCCAGCAGCGTAGTAGGACAGGGGGATACGCAGTATTTT. Translation gives CASSVVGQGDTQYF.